This T cell receptor (beta chain) was found in a study of beta chain features in type 1 diabetes. The wider study: Analysis included 95 million to 140 million sorted cells drawn from all samples. Findings and limits, study-wide: For cells with high TCR expression, cDNA sequencing could yield over-representation. In every one of the four CD4+ subsets, TCRB CDR3s were moderately but significantly shorter in Type 1 diabetes patients.

This clone was counted a few times. Its specificity is unknown. Expressed TCRB transcripts were sequenced because the entire RNA isolate underwent reverse transcription. Assay used: immunoSEQ multiplex PCR; TCRdb lists only in-frame clones, some missing. The table shows about 340,000 clones, with roughly 8% occurring only once. Trimming took 6 bases from V and 5 from J, leaving 19 bases between them. CDR1 is SQVTM, CDR2 ANQGSEA, per germline. The CDR3 extends over 14 amino acids. The chain uses TRBV29-1 and TRBJ1-1, with D uncertain. The sequenced sample was central memory CD4+ T cells from blood. The sequence derives from a woman aged 18-35 years in good health. For the CDR3, the DNA is TGCAGCGTAGGAAACGGGCTATTCAGAACTGAAGCTTTCTTT. Protein product: CSVGNGLFRTEAFF.